Following are 8 T cell receptor beta chains from one sample sequenced in a study of cytomegalovirus exposure and HLA in healthy donors. The PCR made use of 60 Vbeta and 13 Jbeta primers. Method: immunoSEQ multiplex PCR; TCRdb's copy keeps in-frame clones and lacks some. The data contain some 150,000 clones, approximately 80% of them singletons. The sample taken for sequencing was PBMCs. The receptors stem from a man aged 35 to 55 in good health and CMV-seronegative.

The chain uses TRBV5-4 and TRBJ1-2; tentatively, D is TRBD1 (5 bases). Per the germline V gene, CDR1 is SGHNT and CDR2 is YYREEE (reference sequence). Deletions cut 4 bases from V and 1 base from J, with 8 bases between. The CDR3 extends over 13 amino acids. The CDR3: CASSPGLNYGYTF. As DNA, the CDR3 is TGTGCCAGCAGCCCGGGACTTAACTATGGCTACACCTTC. Full variable domain (missing parts from reference TRBV5-4 and TRBJ1-2): ETGVTQSPTHLIKTRGQQVTLRCSSQSGHNTVSWYQQALGQGPQFIFQYYREEENGRGNFPPRFSGLQFPNYSSELNVNALELDDSALYLCASSPGLNYGYTFGSGTRLTVV.

The chain joins TRBV7-9 to TRBJ2-5; 7 nucleotides agree with TRBD1. The CDR3 length is 14 residues. After removal of 5 bases from V and 0 bases from J, the junction contained 3 bases not matched to a gene. CDR1 and CDR2 (germline): SEHNR, FQNEAQ (reference sequence). The CDR3 DNA is TGTGCCAGCAGCGGGGGACAGTACCAAGAGACCCAGTACTTC. Translation gives CASSGGQYQETQYF.

A word on this clone: Other DNA variants within this sample encode the same CDR3. The gene calls are TRBV30 and TRBJ1-1; 8 bases match TRBD1. Germline lookup yields CDR1 GTSNPN and CDR2 SVGIG (reference sequence). The CDR3 sequence is 12 residues long. The junction had 3 bases not matched to a gene; V was cut back by 8 bases and J by 1 base. This chain's CDR3 is CASDRGNTEAFF. The CDR3, as DNA: TGTGCCAGTGACAGGGGGAACACTGAAGCTTTCTTT.

The chain links TRBV30 to TRBJ1-5; maybe TRBD1 (5 bases). With 2 bases removed from V and 2 bases from J, the gap between germline ends came to 13 bases. CDR3 length: 15 residues. CDR1 and CDR2 from the germline V gene are GTSNPN and SVGIG (reference sequence). This CDR3 is CAWSPQGIRNQPQHF. The DNA of the CDR3 is TGTGCCTGGAGTCCTCAGGGAATACGCAATCAGCCCCAGCATTTT. Full variable domain (missing parts from reference TRBV30 and TRBJ1-5): SQTIHQWPATLVQPVGSPLSLECTVEGTSNPNLYWYRQAAGRGLQLLFYSVGIGQISSEVPQNLSASRPQDRQFILSSKKLLLSDSGFYLCAWSPQGIRNQPQHFGDGTRLSIL.

The rearrangement joins TRBV6-5 to TRBJ1-5, with D hard to call. CDR1 and CDR2 from the germline V gene are MNHEY and SVGAGI. The length of the CDR3 is 14 residues. V shed 6 bases and J shed 3 bases, with 12 bases lying between them. In DNA form, the CDR3 reads TGTGCCAGCAGACCTTTTGGGCCCAATCAGCCCCAGCATTTT. Protein sequence: CASRPFGPNQPQHF.

J is TRBJ1-2 and V is TRBV2; 10 bases are shared with TRBD1. V dropped 5 bases and J dropped 4; count of bases not matched to a gene: 7. Germline V gene lookup returns CDR1 SNHLY and CDR2 FYNNEI. CDR3 size: 15 residues. This CDR3 is CASSPRQGAVYGYTF. For the CDR3, the DNA is TGTGCCAGCAGTCCACGACAGGGGGCGGTCTATGGCTACACCTTC.

This sequence joins TRBV11-3 and TRBJ2-7; TRBD1 agrees at 7 bases. V shed 2 bases and J 3 bases; nucleotides not matched to a gene: 7. The CDR3 length is 15 residues. The germline V gene encodes CDR1 SGHNT and CDR2 YENEEA. The CDR3 DNA follows: TGTGCCAGCAGCTTAAATACGGGACAGAACTACGAGCAGTACTTC. It translates to CASSLNTGQNYEQYF.

The V gene is TRBV4-3, the J gene TRBJ2-1, with D possibly matching TRBD2 (5 bases). Trimming took 0 bases from V and 10 from J, leaving 13 bases between them. The length of the CDR3 is 14 residues. Germline assignment: CDR1 LGHNA and CDR2 YSLEER. Written as DNA, the CDR3 is TGCGCCAGCAGCCAAGAAATCCGGACTTACGAGCAGTTCTTC. Its translation is CASSQEIRTYEQFF.